This T cell receptor beta chain appears in the sequencing data of a study of blood T cells in healthy people across ages. This clonotype was seen more than once but under ten times. Losses at the gene ends were 4 bases for V and 7 bases for J; bases not matched to a gene: 6. Germline CDR1 MGHRA, CDR2 YSYEKL. CDR3 length equals 14 residues. Alongside a J-beta primer mix, a sample-barcoded 5' primer served in a second PCR lasting roughly 7 to 12 cycles. TCRdb passed the 5' RACE reads through MiXCR, listing each CDR3 protein once. The profile shows 700,000 to 900,000 distinct CDR3 sequences, approximately 24% of them singletons. These data were also filed under a second study, of T cells of mothers and their children.

This receptor was identified in a boy younger than 18 in good health. Sequences were obtained from blood. This chain joins TRBV4-1 and TRBJ2-4; 8 bases map to TRBD1. CDR3 sequence (DNA): TGCGCCAGCAGCCTCCCCCGGACAGGGAACATTCAGTACTTC. Protein product: CASSLPRTGNIQYF.